In its sample, the clone carrying this T cell receptor beta chain was seen a few times. One entry per CDR3 protein, called by TCRdb with MiXCR from the RT-PCR reads. The sample lists about 25,000 distinct CDR3 sequences; 7.5% to 9% were seen once. CDR1 is MDHEN and CDR2 is SYDVKM in the germline V gene. The germline V and J ends were trimmed by 7 bases and 2 bases, with 6 bases remaining between them. The CDR3 runs to 12 residues. These data belong to a study of patients and donors after allogeneic stem cell transplantation. Sequenced sample: blood, either unsorted or a sorted T cell fraction (not recorded which). The chain employs TRBV28 and TRBJ1-5; no clear D gene. This TCR was recovered from a human donor who was either an allogeneic HSCT recipient or a stem cell or donor lymphocyte infusion donor (not recorded which). It is not recorded whose cells these are; they may come from a transplant donor. Written as DNA, the CDR3 is TGTGCCAGCATGGTGGGCAATCAGCCCCAGCATTTT. Translating gives CASMVGNQPQHF.